The rows below give T cell receptor beta chains drawn from one sample of a study of Ad26.COV2.S vaccination and SARS-CoV-2 variants. The repertoire was sequenced with immunoSEQ multiplex PCR; TCRdb's copy has only in-frame clones and lacks some. Of 410,000 or so clones in the sample, 92% were seen once. This material consisted of peripheral blood, taken in a trial of Ad26.COV2.S vaccine versus placebo. The receptors here all came from a person between 18 and 59 years old who received the Ad26.COV2.S COVID-19 vaccine or a placebo. Each CDR3 is given with its conserved first and last residue. The D gene is left open where the match is weak. The size entry is marked missing in some rows and otherwise reads once, few, many or a size class.

TRBJ2-7 TRBD1 NA TRBV5-6 CASSRRGSSYEQYF TGTGCCAGCAGCCGCAGGGGGAGCTCCTACGAGCAGTACTTC
TRBJ2-3 TRBD2 NA TRBV28 CASGGAGGADTQYF TGTGCCAGCGGGGGGGCGGGAGGTGCGGATACGCAGTATTTT
TRBJ1-5 NA NA TRBV30 CAWSVLNNQPQHF TGTGCCTGGAGTGTACTTAACAATCAGCCCCAGCATTTT
TRBJ1-6 TRBD1 once TRBV15 CATSRGQGNSPLHF TGTGCCACCAGCAGAGGACAGGGTAATTCACCCCTCCACTTT
TRBJ1-1 TRBD1 NA TRBV18 CASSPSPMTGAFEAFF TGTGCCAGCTCACCCAGCCCAATGACAGGGGCGTTTGAAGCTTTCTTT
TRBJ2-1 NA NA TRBV5-4 CASSLAQNEQFF TGTGCCAGCAGCTTGGCCCAGAATGAGCAGTTCTTC
TRBJ1-5 NA NA TRBV7-9 CASSLNAGSLAQHF TGTGCCAGCAGCTTAAATGCAGGATCCCTCGCCCAGCATTTT
TRBJ1-3 NA NA TRBV5-1 CASSFQSGQGNTIYF TGCGCCAGCAGCTTTCAATCCGGCCAAGGAAACACCATATATTTT
TRBJ2-5 NA NA TRBV4-1 CASSQENRIRETQYF TGCGCCAGCAGCCAAGAAAACAGGATCCGGGAGACCCAGTACTTC
TRBJ2-3 NA NA TRBV27 CASSSPGGLTDTQYF TGTGCCAGCAGTTCCCCGGGGGGCTTGACAGATACGCAGTATTTT
TRBJ2-5 TRBD2 NA TRBV19 CAKGLAETQYF TGTGCCAAAGGACTAGCGGAGACCCAGTACTTC
TRBJ2-7 NA NA TRBV19 CASSMGRTYEQYF TGTGCCAGTAGTATGGGACGGACCTACGAGCAGTACTTC
TRBJ2-7 NA NA TRBV7-9 CASSFQGSYEQYF TGTGCCAGCAGCTTTCAGGGATCCTACGAGCAGTACTTC
TRBJ2-7 NA few TRBV12-2 CASRLVVTVREPPF TGTGCAAGTCGCTTAGTGGTGACAGTGAGAGAACCCCCTTTC
TRBJ1-1 NA NA TRBV4-1 CASSQEGAPTEAFF TGCGCCAGCAGCCAAGAAGGAGCCCCCACTGAAGCTTTCTTT
TRBJ2-1 NA NA TRBV30 CAWSVLGYEQFF TGTGCCTGGAGTGTACTGGGGTATGAGCAGTTCTTC
TRBJ2-3 NA NA TRBV4-3 CASSQTSSPSTDTQYF TGCGCCAGCAGCCAGACCTCAAGCCCTAGCACAGATACGCAGTATTTT
TRBJ2-7 NA few TRBV10-1 CASSEHGAYEQYF TGCGCCAGCAGTGAACATGGGGCCTACGAGCAGTACTTC